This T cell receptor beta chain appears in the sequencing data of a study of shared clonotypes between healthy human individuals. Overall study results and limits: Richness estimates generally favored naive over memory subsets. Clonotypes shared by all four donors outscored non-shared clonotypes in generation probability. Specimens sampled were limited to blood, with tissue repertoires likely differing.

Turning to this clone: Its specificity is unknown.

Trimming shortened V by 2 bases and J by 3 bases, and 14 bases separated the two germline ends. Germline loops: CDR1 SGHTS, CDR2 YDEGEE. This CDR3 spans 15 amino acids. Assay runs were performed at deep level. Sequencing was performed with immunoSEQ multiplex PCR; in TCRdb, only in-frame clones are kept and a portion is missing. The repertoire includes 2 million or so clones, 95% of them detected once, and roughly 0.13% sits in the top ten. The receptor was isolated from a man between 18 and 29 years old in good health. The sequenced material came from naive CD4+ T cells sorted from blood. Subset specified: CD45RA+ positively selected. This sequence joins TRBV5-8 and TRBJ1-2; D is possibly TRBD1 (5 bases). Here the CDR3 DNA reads TGTGCCAGCAGCTTACTCACCGGGGCTTACTATGGCTACACCTTC. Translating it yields CASSLLTGAYYGYTF. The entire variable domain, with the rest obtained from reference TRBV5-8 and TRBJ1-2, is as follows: EAGVTQSPTHLIKTRGQQATLRCSPISGHTSVYWYQQALGLGLQFLLWYDEGEERNRGNFPPRFSGRQFPNYSSELNVNALELEDSALYLCASSLLTGAYYGYTFGSGTRLTVV.